This T cell receptor (beta chain) was obtained from a study of shared clonotypes between healthy human individuals. Clones were read by immunoSEQ multiplex PCR, and TCRdb kept only the in-frame ones, dropping some. The sample holds 980,000 or so clones, 70% to 85% seen once. The CDR3 has 14 amino acids. CDR1 is SGHVS, CDR2 FQNEAQ, per germline. With 1 base clipped from V and 6 bases from J, the junction kept 2 bases outside the gene matches. The count of this clone is one. Sequencing used memory CD4+ T cells sorted from blood. Sample subset: CD45RA-negative fraction. The chain uses TRBV7-8 and TRBJ1-5; 8 nucleotides agree with TRBD1. The TCR comes from a man between 18 and 35 years old in good health. In DNA, the CDR3 is TGTGCCAGCAGCTTAGGACAGGGGAGTCAGCCCCAGCATTTT. This sequence encodes CASSLGQGSQPQHF. Drawing the rest from reference TRBV7-8 and TRBJ1-5, the complete variable domain is GAGVSQSPRYKVAKRGQDVALRCDPISGHVSLFWYQQALGQGPEFLTYFQNEAQLDKSGLPSDRFFAERPEGSVSTLKIQRTQQEDSAVYLCASSLGQGSQPQHFGDGTRLSIL.